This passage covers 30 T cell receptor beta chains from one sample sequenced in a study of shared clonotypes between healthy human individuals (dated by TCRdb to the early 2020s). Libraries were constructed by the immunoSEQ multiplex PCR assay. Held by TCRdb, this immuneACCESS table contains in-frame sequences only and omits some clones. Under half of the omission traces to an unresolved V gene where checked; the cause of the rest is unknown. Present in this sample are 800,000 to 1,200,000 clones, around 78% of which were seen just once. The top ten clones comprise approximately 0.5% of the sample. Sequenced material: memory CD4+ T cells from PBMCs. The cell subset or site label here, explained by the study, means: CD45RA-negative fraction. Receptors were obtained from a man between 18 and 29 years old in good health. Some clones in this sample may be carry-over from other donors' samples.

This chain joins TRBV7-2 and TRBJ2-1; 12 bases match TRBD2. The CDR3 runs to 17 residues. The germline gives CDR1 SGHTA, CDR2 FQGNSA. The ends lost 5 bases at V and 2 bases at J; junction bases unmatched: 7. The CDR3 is CASSRLAGVSPYNEQFF. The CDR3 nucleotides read TGTGCCAGCAGCCGACTAGCGGGAGTCAGCCCCTACAATGAGCAGTTCTTC.

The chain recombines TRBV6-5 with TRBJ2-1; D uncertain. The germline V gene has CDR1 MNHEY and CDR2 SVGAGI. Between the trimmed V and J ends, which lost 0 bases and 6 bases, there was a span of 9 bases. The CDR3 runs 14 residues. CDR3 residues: CASSYSITGNEQFF. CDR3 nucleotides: TGTGCCAGCAGTTACTCGATTACCGGCAATGAGCAGTTCTTC.

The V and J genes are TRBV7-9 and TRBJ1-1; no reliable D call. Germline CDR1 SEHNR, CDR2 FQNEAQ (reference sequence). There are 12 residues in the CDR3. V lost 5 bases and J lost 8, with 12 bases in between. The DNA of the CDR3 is TGTGCCAGCAGCAATTGGCTGGCAGAAGCTTTCTTT. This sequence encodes CASSNWLAEAFF.

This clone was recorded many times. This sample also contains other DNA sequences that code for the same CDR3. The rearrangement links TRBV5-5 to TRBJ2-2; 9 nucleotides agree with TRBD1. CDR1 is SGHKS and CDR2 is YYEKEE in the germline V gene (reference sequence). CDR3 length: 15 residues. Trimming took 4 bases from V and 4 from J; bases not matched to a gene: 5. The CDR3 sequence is CASSPRQGGTGELFF. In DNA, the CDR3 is TGTGCCAGCAGCCCACGACAGGGGGGCACCGGGGAGCTGTTTTTT.

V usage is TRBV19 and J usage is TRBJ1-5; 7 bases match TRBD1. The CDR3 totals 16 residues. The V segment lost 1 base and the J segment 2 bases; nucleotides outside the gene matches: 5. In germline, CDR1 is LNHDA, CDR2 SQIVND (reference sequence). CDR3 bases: TGTGCCAGTAGTATAGGACAGGGTGGCGGCAATCAGCCCCAGCATTTT. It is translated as CASSIGQGGGNQPQHF.

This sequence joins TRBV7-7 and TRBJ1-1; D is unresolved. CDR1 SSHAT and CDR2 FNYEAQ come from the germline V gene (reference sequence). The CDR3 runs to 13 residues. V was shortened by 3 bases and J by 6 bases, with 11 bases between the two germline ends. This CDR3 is CASSLRRDSEAFF. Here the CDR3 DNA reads TGTGCCAGCAGCTTGAGACGGGATTCTGAAGCTTTCTTT.

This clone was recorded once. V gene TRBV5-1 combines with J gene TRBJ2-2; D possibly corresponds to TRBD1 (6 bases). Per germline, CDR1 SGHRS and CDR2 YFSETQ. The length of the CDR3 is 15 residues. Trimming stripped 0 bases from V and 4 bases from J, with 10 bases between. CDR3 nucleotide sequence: TGCGCCAGCAGCTTGGGGCAGGGGAGCACCGGGGAGCTGTTTTTT. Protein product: CASSLGQGSTGELFF.

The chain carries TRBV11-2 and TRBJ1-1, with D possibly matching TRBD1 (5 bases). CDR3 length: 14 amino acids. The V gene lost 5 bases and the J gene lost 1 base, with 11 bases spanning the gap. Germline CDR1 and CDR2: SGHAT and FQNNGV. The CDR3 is CASSHRGQNTEAFF. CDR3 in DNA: TGTGCCAGCAGCCATAGAGGACAGAACACTGAAGCTTTCTTT.

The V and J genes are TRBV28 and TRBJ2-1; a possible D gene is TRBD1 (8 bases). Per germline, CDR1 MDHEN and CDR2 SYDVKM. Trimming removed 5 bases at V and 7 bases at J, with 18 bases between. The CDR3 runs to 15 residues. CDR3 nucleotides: TGTGCCAGCAGTAGATTCTACAGGGGGGGTAATGAGCAGTTCTTC. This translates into CASSRFYRGGNEQFF.

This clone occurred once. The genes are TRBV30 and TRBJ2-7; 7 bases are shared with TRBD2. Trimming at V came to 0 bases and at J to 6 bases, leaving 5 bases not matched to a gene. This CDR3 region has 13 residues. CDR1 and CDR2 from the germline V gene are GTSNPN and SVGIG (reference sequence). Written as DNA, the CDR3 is TGTGCCTGGAGTGTAGGGACTACCTCCGAGCAGTACTTC. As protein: CAWSVGTTSEQYF.

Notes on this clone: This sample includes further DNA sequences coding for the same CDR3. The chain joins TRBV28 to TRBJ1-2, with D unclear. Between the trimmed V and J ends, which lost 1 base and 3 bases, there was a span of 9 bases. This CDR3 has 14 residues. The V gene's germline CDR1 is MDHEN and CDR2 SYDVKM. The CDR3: CASSLSGRDYGYTF. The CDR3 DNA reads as TGTGCCAGCAGTTTATCTGGCAGAGACTATGGCTACACCTTC.

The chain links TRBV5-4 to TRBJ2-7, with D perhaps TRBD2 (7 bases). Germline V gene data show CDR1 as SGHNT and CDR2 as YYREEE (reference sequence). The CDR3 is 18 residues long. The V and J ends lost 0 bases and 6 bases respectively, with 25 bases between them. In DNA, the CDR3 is TGTGCCAGCAGCTTGGGACTTCGGGGGGCGCTATCCCCCTCCGAGCAGTACTTC. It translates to CASSLGLRGALSPSEQYF.

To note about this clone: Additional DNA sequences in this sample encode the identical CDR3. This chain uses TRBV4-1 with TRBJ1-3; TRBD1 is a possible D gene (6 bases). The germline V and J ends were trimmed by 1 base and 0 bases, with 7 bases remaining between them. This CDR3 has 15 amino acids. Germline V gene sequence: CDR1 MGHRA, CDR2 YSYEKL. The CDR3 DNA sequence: TGCGCCAGCAGCCAAGGGACAGTCTCTGGAAACACCATATATTTT. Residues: CASSQGTVSGNTIYF.

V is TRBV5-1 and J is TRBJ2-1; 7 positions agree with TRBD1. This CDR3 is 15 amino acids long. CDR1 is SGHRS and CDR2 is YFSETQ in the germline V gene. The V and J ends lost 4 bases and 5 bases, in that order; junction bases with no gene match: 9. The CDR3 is CASSGGSGTDNEQFF. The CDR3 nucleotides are TGCGCCAGCAGCGGTGGCTCCGGGACAGACAATGAGCAGTTCTTC.

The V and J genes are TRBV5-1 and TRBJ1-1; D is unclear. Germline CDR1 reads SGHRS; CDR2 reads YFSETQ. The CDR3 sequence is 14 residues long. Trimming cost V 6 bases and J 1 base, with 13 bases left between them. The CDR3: CASTPMVPNTEAFF. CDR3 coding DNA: TGCGCCAGCACCCCTATGGTCCCGAACACTGAAGCTTTCTTT.

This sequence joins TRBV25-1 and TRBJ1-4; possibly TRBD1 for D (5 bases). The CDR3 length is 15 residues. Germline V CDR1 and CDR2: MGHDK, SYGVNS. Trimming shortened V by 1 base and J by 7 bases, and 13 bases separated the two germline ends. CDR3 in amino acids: CASSESGRGAEKLFF. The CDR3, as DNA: TGTGCCAGCAGTGAATCGGGTAGGGGTGCTGAAAAACTGTTTTTT.

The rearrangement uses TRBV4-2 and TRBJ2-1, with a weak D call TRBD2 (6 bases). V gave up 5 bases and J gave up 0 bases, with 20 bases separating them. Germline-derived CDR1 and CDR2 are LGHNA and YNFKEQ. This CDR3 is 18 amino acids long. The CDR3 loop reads CASSLNAGRRSSYNEQFF. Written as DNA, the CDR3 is TGTGCCAGCAGCTTAAACGCAGGGAGGAGGAGCTCCTACAATGAGCAGTTCTTC.

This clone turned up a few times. The CDR3 reads CASSLGRLPYNEQFF. The CDR3, as DNA: TGTGCCAGCTCACTAGGACGGCTACCCTACAATGAGCAGTTCTTC. J is TRBJ2-1 and V is TRBV18; unclear D gene. Germline lookup yields CDR1 KGHSH and CDR2 LQKENI. The CDR3 runs 15 residues. Trimming took 4 bases from V and 2 from J, leaving 12 bases between them.

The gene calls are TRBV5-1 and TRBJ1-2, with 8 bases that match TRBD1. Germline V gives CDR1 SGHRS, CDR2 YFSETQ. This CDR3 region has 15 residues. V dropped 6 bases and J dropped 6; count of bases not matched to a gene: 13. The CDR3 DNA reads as TGCGCCAGCACCCTCGGGGTCAGGGGGCCTGATGGCTACACCTTC. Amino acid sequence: CASTLGVRGPDGYTF.

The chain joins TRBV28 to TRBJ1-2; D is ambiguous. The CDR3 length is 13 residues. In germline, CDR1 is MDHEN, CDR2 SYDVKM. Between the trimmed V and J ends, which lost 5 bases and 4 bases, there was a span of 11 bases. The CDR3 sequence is CASSPHSGYGYTF. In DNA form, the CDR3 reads TGTGCCAGCAGTCCCCACAGTGGCTATGGCTACACCTTC.

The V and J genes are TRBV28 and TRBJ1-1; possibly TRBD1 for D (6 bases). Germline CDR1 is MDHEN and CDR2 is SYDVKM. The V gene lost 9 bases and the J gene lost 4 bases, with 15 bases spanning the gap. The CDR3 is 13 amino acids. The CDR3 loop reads CASSQGPSTEAFF. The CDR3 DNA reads TGTGCCAGTTCACAGGGTCCTAGCACTGAAGCTTTCTTT.

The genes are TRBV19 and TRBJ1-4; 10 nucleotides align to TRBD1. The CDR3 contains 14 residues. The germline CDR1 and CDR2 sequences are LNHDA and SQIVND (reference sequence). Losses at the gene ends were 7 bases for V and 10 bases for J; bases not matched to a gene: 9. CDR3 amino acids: CASTLDRGIGKLFF. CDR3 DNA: TGTGCCAGTACCCTGGACAGGGGGATCGGAAAACTGTTTTTT.

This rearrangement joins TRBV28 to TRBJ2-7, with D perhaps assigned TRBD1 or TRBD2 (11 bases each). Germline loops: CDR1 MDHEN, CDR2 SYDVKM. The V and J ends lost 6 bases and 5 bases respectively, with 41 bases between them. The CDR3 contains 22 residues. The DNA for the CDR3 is TGTGCCAGCAGCACCACGGGACAGGGGGTTACTAGCGGGAGCTCGGCGCCCCACGAGCAGTACTTC. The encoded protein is CASSTTGQGVTSGSSAPHEQYF. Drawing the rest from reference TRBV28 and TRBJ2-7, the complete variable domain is DVKVTQSSRYLVKRTGEKVFLECVQDMDHENMFWYRQDPGLGLRLIYFSYDVKMKEKGDIPEGYSVSREKKERFSLILESASTNQTSMYLCASSTTGQGVTSGSSAPHEQYFGPGTRLTVT.

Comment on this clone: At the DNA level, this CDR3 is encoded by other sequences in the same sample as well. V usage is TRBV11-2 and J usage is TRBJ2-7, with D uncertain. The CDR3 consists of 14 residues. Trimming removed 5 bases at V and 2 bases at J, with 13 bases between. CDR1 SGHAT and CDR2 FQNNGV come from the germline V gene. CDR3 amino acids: CASSLRTQTYEQYF. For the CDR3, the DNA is TGTGCCAGCAGCCTACGGACCCAAACCTACGAGCAGTACTTC.

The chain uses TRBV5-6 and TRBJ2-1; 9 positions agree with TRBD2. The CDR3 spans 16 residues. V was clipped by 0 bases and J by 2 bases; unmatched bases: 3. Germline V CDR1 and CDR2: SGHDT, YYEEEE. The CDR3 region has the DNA TGTGCCAGCAGCTTGGGCGGGAGGGGGACCTACAATGAGCAGTTCTTC. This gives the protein CASSLGGRGTYNEQFF.

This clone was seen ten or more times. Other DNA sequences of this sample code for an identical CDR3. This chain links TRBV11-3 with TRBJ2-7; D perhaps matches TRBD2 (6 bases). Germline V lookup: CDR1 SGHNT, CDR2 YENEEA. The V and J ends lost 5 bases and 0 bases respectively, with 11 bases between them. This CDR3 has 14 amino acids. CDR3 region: CASSPGGSSYEQYF. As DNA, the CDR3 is TGTGCCAGCAGCCCCGGAGGGAGCTCCTACGAGCAGTACTTC.

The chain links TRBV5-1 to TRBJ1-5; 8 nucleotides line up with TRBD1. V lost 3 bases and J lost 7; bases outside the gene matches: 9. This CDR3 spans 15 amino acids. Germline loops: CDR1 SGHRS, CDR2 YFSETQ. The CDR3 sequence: CASSSSGQGGQPQHF. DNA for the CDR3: TGCGCCAGCAGCTCTTCCGGACAGGGCGGGCAGCCCCAGCATTTT.

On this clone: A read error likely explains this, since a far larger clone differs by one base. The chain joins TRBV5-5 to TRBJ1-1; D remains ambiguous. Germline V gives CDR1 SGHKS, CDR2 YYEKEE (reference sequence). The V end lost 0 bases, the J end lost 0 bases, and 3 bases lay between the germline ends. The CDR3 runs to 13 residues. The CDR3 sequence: CASSLAVNTEAFF. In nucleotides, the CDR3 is TGTGCCAGCAGCTTGGCAGTGAACACTGAAGCTTTCTTT.

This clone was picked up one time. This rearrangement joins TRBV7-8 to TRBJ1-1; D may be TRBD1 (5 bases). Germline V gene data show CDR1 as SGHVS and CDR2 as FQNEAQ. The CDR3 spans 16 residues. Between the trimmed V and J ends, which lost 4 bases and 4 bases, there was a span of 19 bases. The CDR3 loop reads CASSSQGRVRGTEAFF. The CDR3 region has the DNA TGTGCCAGCAGCTCCCAGGGTCGGGTTAGGGGCACTGAAGCTTTCTTT. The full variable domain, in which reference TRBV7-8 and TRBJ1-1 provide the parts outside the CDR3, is GAGVSQSPRYKVAKRGQDVALRCDPISGHVSLFWYQQALGQGPEFLTYFQNEAQLDKSGLPSDRFFAERPEGSVSTLKIQRTQQEDSAVYLCASSSQGRVRGTEAFFGQGTRLTVV.

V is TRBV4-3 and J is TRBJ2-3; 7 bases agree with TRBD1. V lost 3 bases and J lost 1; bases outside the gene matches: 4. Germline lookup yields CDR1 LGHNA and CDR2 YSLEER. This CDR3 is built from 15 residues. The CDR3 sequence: CASSQRGQGTDTQYF. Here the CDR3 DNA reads TGCGCCAGCAGCCAGAGGGGGCAGGGCACAGATACGCAGTATTTT.